This entry features one T cell receptor (beta chain) sequence. This sample stems from a study of blood T cell repertoires in COVID-19. Study-level background: The samples span acute and convalescent COVID-19 from the United States, Italy and Spain. Nucleic acid was either cDNA or gDNA, and it came from T cells, B-cell-depleted T cells, or PBMCs.

There are 15 residues in the CDR3. Germline values: CDR1 MGHDK, CDR2 SYGVNS. The junction had 7 bases not matched to a gene; V was cut back by 3 bases and J by 6 bases. Authors' analysis steps: Researchers report that nucleated cell counts were estimated from reference gene primer amplification. Libraries were prepared by immunoSEQ multiplex PCR; TCRdb keeps only in-frame clonotypes and omits some of them. The V and J calls and clone size were taken over from that table, and D and trimming were inferred from the DNA. The sample yields some 50,000 clones, roughly 82% seen once. This chain links TRBV25-1 with TRBJ2-1; 8 nucleotides match TRBD1. The TCR comes from a man aged 40-49 years with acute or convalescent COVID-19. The specimen was peripheral blood. CDR3 DNA: TGTGCCAGCAGTGAGTACAGGGGGGATTTCAATGAGCAGTTCTTC. Its translation: CASSEYRGDFNEQFF.